What follows are 13 T cell receptor beta chains derived from one specimen sequenced in a study of OX40 agonist ivuxolimab in advanced cancers. Some clones are missing from TCRdb's copy, which holds only in-frame ones; the method was immunoSEQ multiplex PCR. The sample yields about 120,000 clones, 85% to 95% seen once. The specimen comprised CD4+ or CD8+ T cells sorted from blood, sampled in a trial of the OX40 agonist ivuxolimab. The receptors were sampled from an adult with an advanced solid tumor such as melanoma, head and neck, liver or kidney cancer.

The rearrangement joins TRBV30 to TRBJ2-5; D is uncertain. The CDR3 has 13 residues. Germline V gene data show CDR1 as GTSNPN and CDR2 as SVGIG (reference sequence). Between the trimmed V and J ends, which lost 0 bases and 5 bases, there was a span of 10 bases. CDR3 loop: CAWSVLSLETQYF. DNA of the CDR3: TGTGCCTGGAGTGTACTATCCTTGGAGACCCAGTACTTC.

The rearrangement links TRBV11-1 to TRBJ2-6, with 7 bases that match TRBD1. The CDR3 is 16 amino acids. Germline CDR1 and CDR2: SGHAT and FQDESV (reference sequence). V was clipped by 5 bases and J by 2 bases; unmatched bases: 6. The CDR3 is CASSLRTGPGANVLTF. DNA for the CDR3: TGTGCCAGCAGCCTGCGGACAGGCCCTGGGGCCAACGTCCTGACTTTC.

This chain connects TRBV19 to TRBJ2-1; 7 positions agree with TRBD1. Germline V gives CDR1 LNHDA, CDR2 SQIVND (reference sequence). CDR3 length equals 11 residues. In DNA, the CDR3 is TGTGGGACAGGAAGTCGGAATGAGCAGTTCTTC. Its translation is CGTGSRNEQFF.

The CDR3 bases are TGTGCCAGCAGCCCCCCAGGGGCAACTAATGAAAAACTGTTTTTT. Translation: CASSPPGATNEKLFF. The chain uses TRBV28 and TRBJ1-4, with D possibly matching TRBD1 (6 bases). The germline V gene encodes CDR1 MDHEN and CDR2 SYDVKM. Trimming shortened V by 6 bases and J by 0 bases, and 11 bases separated the two germline ends. CDR3 size: 15 residues.

This clone appeared once. The chain couples TRBV11-3 to TRBJ2-1; 8 bases agree with TRBD2. This CDR3 spans 15 amino acids. The junction had 4 bases not matched to a gene; V was cut back by 4 bases and J by 2 bases. Germline values: CDR1 SGHNT, CDR2 YENEEA. The CDR3 nucleotides read TGTGCCAGCAGCTCACCGGGACTAGCCTACAATGAGCAGTTCTTC. This translates into CASSSPGLAYNEQFF.

This chain joins TRBV18 and TRBJ1-1; unclear D gene. Germline V lookup: CDR1 KGHSH, CDR2 LQKENI. The CDR3 sequence is 14 residues long. V was clipped by 3 bases and J by 0 bases, with 8 bases between them. DNA for the CDR3: TGTGCCAGCTCACCTGCAAGGGTGAACACTGAAGCTTTCTTT. It codes for CASSPARVNTEAFF.

The CDR3 region is CASNSAIYNSPLHF. The CDR3 nucleotides read TGTGCCAGCAATTCAGCTATCTATAATTCACCCCTCCACTTT. The chain uses TRBV7-9 and TRBJ1-6; D unresolved. This CDR3 spans 14 amino acids. Germline V lookup: CDR1 SEHNR, CDR2 FQNEAQ (reference sequence). The germline V and J ends were trimmed by 7 bases and 3 bases, with 10 bases remaining between them.

This rearrangement joins TRBV5-8 to TRBJ2-1; possible D gene TRBD2, 5 bases. CDR3 length: 13 residues. Deletions cut 0 bases from V and 6 bases from J, with 7 bases between. CDR1 is SGHTS, CDR2 YDEGEE, per germline. The CDR3 DNA sequence: TGTGCCAGCAGCTTGGTACGGGGCAATGAGCAGTTCTTC. Protein: CASSLVRGNEQFF.

The V and J genes are TRBV19 and TRBJ1-4; no reliable D call. The CDR3 consists of 13 residues. V gave up 3 bases and J gave up 5 bases, with 7 bases separating them. Germline assignment: CDR1 LNHDA and CDR2 SQIVND (reference sequence). The CDR3 sequence is CASSIKANEKLFF. CDR3 nucleotides: TGTGCCAGTAGTATTAAGGCAAATGAAAAACTGTTTTTT.

J is TRBJ2-3 and V is TRBV19, with 9 bases identical to TRBD2. The CDR3 loop spans 15 amino acids. The ends lost 7 bases at V and 5 bases at J; junction bases unmatched: 10. The germline V gene encodes CDR1 LNHDA and CDR2 SQIVND (reference sequence). For the CDR3, the DNA is TGTGCCAGTAATTCGGAGACTAGCGGTAAAGATACGCAGTATTTT. Its protein is CASNSETSGKDTQYF.

The rearrangement joins TRBV4-3 to TRBJ2-1; 16 bases map to TRBD2. The germline CDR1 and CDR2 sequences are LGHNA and YSLEER. The CDR3 is made up of 15 amino acids. The V and J ends lost 1 base and 10 bases, in that order; junction bases with no gene match: 1. The CDR3 loop is CASSQGGLAGGEQFF. The CDR3 DNA sequence: TGCGCCAGCAGCCAAGGGGGACTAGCGGGAGGGGAGCAGTTCTTC.

The chain recombines TRBV7-8 with TRBJ2-2; 13 bases match TRBD2. With V trimmed by 4 bases and J by 6 bases, 5 bases remained unmatched. The CDR3 spans 16 residues. CDR1 is SGHVS, CDR2 FQNEAQ, per germline. For the CDR3, the DNA is TGTGCCAGCAGCTCCCGGACTAGCGGGAGAGCCGGGGAGCTGTTTTTT. Its protein is CASSSRTSGRAGELFF.

The chain carries TRBV7-2 and TRBJ2-3; 13 bases fit TRBD2. Trimming removed 5 bases from V and 5 bases from J; junction bases left unmatched: 7. Germline assignment: CDR1 SGHTA and CDR2 FQGNSA. There are 16 residues in the CDR3. DNA of the CDR3: TGTGCCAGCAGCGCCAGGACTAGCGGGAGTGGAGATACGCAGTATTTT. As protein: CASSARTSGSGDTQYF.